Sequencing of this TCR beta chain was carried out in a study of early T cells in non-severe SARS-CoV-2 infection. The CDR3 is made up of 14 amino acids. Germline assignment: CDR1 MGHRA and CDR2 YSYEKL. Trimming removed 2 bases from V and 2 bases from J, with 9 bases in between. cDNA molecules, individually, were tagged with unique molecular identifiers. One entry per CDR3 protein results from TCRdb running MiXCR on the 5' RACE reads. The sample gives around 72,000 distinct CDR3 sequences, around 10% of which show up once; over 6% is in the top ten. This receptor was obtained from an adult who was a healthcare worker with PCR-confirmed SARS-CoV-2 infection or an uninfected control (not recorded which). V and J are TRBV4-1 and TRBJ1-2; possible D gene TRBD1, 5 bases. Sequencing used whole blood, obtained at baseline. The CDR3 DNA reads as TGCGCCAGCAGCCAACCCGGGGGAAACTATGGCTACACCTTC. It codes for CASSQPGGNYGYTF.